The sequence of this T cell receptor (beta chain) was determined in a study of shared clonotypes between healthy human individuals. Notes on the study in general: Only blood underwent sampling, and tissue repertoires likely differ. Compared with clonotypes that all four donors shared, non-shared clonotypes had lower generation probabilities. Memory subsets had estimated richness that was generally smaller than that of naive subsets.

Looked up from germline, CDR1 is SEHNR and CDR2 is FQNEAQ (reference sequence). Between the trimmed V and J ends, which lost 1 base and 3 bases, there was a span of 10 bases. The CDR3 contains 14 residues. Original methodology: Junction-only sequences without quality scores were provided by ImmunoSEQ, so filtering was different. Assay used: immunoSEQ multiplex PCR; TCRdb lists only in-frame clones, some missing. That table supplies the V and J calls and clone size; D and trimming were determined from the DNA. The sample yields approximately 2,300,000 clones, around 93% seen once. Points on this clone: Its antigen is still unknown.

The chain couples TRBV7-9 to TRBJ2-7; a weak D match, TRBD1 (6 bases). The sequenced sample consisted of naive CD4+ T cells from PBMCs. The subset denotes: CD45RA+ positively selected. The TCR was taken from a man aged 18 to 30 in good health. Some clones in this sample may be carry-over from other donors' samples. The CDR3 DNA sequence: TGTGCCAGCAGCTTAGTGTCAGGGGTCTACGAGCAGTACTTC. Translating it yields CASSLVSGVYEQYF.